The clone carrying this TCR beta chain has more than one count but fewer than ten. The antigen is unknown. Unsorted PBMC contributed approximately 300 ng DNA, approximately 30,000 T cell genomes, to each replicate PCR. Methods used by the authors: ImmunoSEQ junction-only sequences lacked quality scores, so their filtering differed. Sequenced by immunoSEQ multiplex PCR; TCRdb stores in-frame clones only, minus some. V and J calls and clone size are given by that table; D and trimming were obtained from the DNA. The sample has about 490,000 clones; around 80% are singletons. The data belong to a study of shared clonotypes between healthy human individuals. General study results and limits: Researchers sampled only blood; tissue repertoires likely differ.

This CDR3 contains 14 residues. Looked up from germline, CDR1 is SGHTA and CDR2 is FQGTGA. The V and J ends lost 4 bases and 3 bases, in that order; junction bases with no gene match: 3. This chain joins TRBV7-3 and TRBJ1-1; 9 nucleotides align to TRBD1. This TCR derives from a middle-aged woman in good health. Some clones in this sample may be carry-over from other donors' samples. Material: PBMCs. As DNA, the CDR3 is TGTGCCAGCAGCTCACAGGGGGCGGACACTGAAGCTTTCTTT. Amino acids: CASSSQGADTEAFF. The full variable domain, rest sourced from reference TRBV7-3 and TRBJ1-1, is GAGVSQTPSNKVTEKGKYVELRCDPISGHTALYWYRQSLGQGPEFLIYFQGTGAADDSGLPNDRFFAVRPEGSVSTLKIQRTERGDSAVYLCASSSQGADTEAFFGQGTRLTVV.